The present entry profiles one T cell receptor (beta chain) with its context. This entry is derived from a study of blood T cell repertoires in COVID-19. Original data processing: Nucleated cell number was recorded as an estimate derived from reference gene primer amplification. Profiled with immunoSEQ multiplex PCR; TCRdb holds only in-frame clones, not every one. V and J calls and clone size follow that table, whereas D and trimming were derived from the DNA. Of about 270,000 clones listed, 88% were seen once; the top ten hold 2.5% to 3.5%. Germline V CDR1 and CDR2: SGHAT, FQNNGV. V was shortened by 3 bases and J by 5 bases, with 14 bases between the two germline ends. The CDR3 is 14 residues long.

V and J are TRBV11-2 and TRBJ2-7; perhaps TRBD1 as D (6 bases). The sequenced material came from PBMCs or T cells enriched from blood (not recorded which). The clonotype was recovered from a woman aged 50 to 65 who had recovered from COVID-19. The CDR3: CASSFLVRGDEQYF. CDR3 bases: TGTGCCAGCAGCTTTTTAGTCAGGGGAGACGAGCAGTACTTC.